The 23 T cell receptor beta chains listed next were all sequenced from one sample in a study of early T cells in non-severe SARS-CoV-2 infection. TCRdb reanalysed the 5' RACE reads using MiXCR and keeps one entry per CDR3 protein. Among around 50,000 distinct CDR3 sequences listed, about 6.2% were seen once. The sequencing sample was made of whole blood. These receptors were collected from an adult who was a healthcare worker with PCR-confirmed SARS-CoV-2 infection or an uninfected control (not recorded which).

In its sample, this clonotype was seen many times. The chain links TRBV20-1 to TRBJ1-4, with D unclear. Between the trimmed V and J ends, which lost 0 bases and 7 bases, there was a span of 0 bases. There are 10 residues in the CDR3. Germline V CDR1 and CDR2: DFQATT, SNEGSKA (reference sequence). In DNA form, the CDR3 reads TGCAGTGCTAGAGATGAAAAACTGTTTTTT. Translating gives CSARDEKLFF.

V usage is TRBV20-1 and J usage is TRBJ2-2, with 9 bases aligning to TRBD1. Unmatched junction bases numbered 8, after V lost 7 bases and J lost 8 bases. Germline values: CDR1 DFQATT, CDR2 SNEGSKA (reference sequence). The CDR3 contains 13 residues. The CDR3 sequence is CSVLGTGRGELFF. The CDR3 nucleotides are TGCAGTGTCCTGGGGACAGGGAGAGGGGAGCTGTTTTTT.

This clonotype occurred many times. The rearrangement joins TRBV19 to TRBJ2-1; D is undetermined. This CDR3 comprises 16 residues. Trimming took off 8 bases at V and 0 bases at J, with 17 bases between the two ends. Germline-derived CDR1 and CDR2 are LNHDA and SQIVND (reference sequence). The CDR3 region is CASARPRASSYNEQFF. CDR3 sequence (DNA): TGTGCCAGTGCGCGGCCCCGGGCGAGCTCCTACAATGAGCAGTTCTTC.

In its sample, this clonotype was seen many times. The genes are TRBV4-3 and TRBJ1-2; D ambiguous. The CDR3 is made up of 17 amino acids. Germline V lookup: CDR1 LGHNA, CDR2 YSLEER. Trimming took off 4 bases at V and 5 bases at J, with 23 bases between the two ends. The CDR3 spells CASSPSSRESVVYGYTF. CDR3 nucleotides: TGCGCCAGCAGCCCAAGCTCACGGGAGTCGGTGGTTTATGGCTACACCTTC.

The table lists this clonotype with many counts. V gene TRBV5-1 combines with J gene TRBJ2-7, with 7 bases lining up with TRBD2. Germline values: CDR1 SGHRS, CDR2 YFSETQ. V was pared by 0 bases and J by 2 bases, with 5 bases of the junction left unmatched. This CDR3 spans 15 amino acids. CDR3: CASSLGASGTYEQYF. CDR3 in DNA: TGCGCCAGCAGCTTGGGGGCTAGCGGAACCTACGAGCAGTACTTC.

This clonotype was found many times. This rearrangement joins TRBV10-3 to TRBJ2-3; D not resolved. V lost 5 bases to trimming and J lost 5 bases, with 8 bases between them. Germline values: CDR1 ENHRY, CDR2 SYGVKD. This CDR3 spans 12 amino acids. CDR3 coding DNA: TGTGCCATCAGTTCACTCGGAGATACGCAGTATTTT. Protein sequence: CAISSLGDTQYF.

This clonotype was counted many times. The gene calls are TRBV12-3 or TRBV12-4 and TRBJ1-5; no clear D gene. V lost 6 bases, J lost 0 bases, and 15 bases lay in between. CDR3 length: 16 residues. The CDR3 loop is CASSPTVGYSNQPQHF. CDR3 nucleotide sequence: TGTGCCAGCAGCCCCACAGTCGGTTATAGCAATCAGCCCCAGCATTTT.

The chain has TRBV2 and TRBJ2-1; 10 bases map to TRBD1. Unmatched junction bases numbered 4, after V lost 6 bases and J lost 8 bases. This CDR3 is built from 13 residues. Per the germline V gene, CDR1 is SNHLY and CDR2 is FYNNEI. CDR3 nucleotides: TGTGCCAGCAGAGACAGGGGGCTTCATGAGCAGTTCTTC. As protein: CASRDRGLHEQFF.

This clonotype was picked up many times. The chain couples TRBV20-1 to TRBJ1-2, with D tentatively TRBD1 (6 bases). V lost 5 bases and J lost 0, with 13 bases in between. From germline, CDR1 is DFQATT and CDR2 SNEGSKA (reference sequence). The CDR3 covers 14 residues. The CDR3 coding sequence is TGCAGTGCTCCGGGACACCAAGCTAACTATGGCTACACCTTC. It yields the protein CSAPGHQANYGYTF.

In this sample, this clonotype turned up many times. V and J are TRBV20-1 and TRBJ2-5, with D possibly being TRBD2 (6 bases). Germline loops: CDR1 DFQATT, CDR2 SNEGSKA (reference sequence). Trimming pared 3 bases from V and 8 bases from J, leaving 13 bases between. This CDR3 has 12 residues. The CDR3 DNA follows: TGCAGTGCTAGGAATCGGGGGTCCACCCAGTACTTC. Translated, it gives CSARNRGSTQYF.

J is TRBJ1-6 and V is TRBV5-1; D call uncertain. V was pared by 5 bases and J by 1 base, with 4 bases between. There are 13 residues in the CDR3. Germline V CDR1 and CDR2: SGHRS, YFSETQ. The CDR3 DNA reads as TGCGCCAGCAGGGGGTCCTATAATTCACCCCTCCACTTT. Its protein is CASRGSYNSPLHF.

The gene calls are TRBV29-1 and TRBJ2-3, with D unresolved. The V end lost 3 bases, the J end lost 10 bases, and 8 bases lay between the germline ends. Germline lookup yields CDR1 SQVTM and CDR2 ANQGSEA. The CDR3 extends over 10 amino acids. In DNA form, the CDR3 reads TGCAGCGTTGAGCTAGAGTCGCAGTATTTT. Amino acid sequence: CSVELESQYF.

The genes are TRBV7-6 and TRBJ2-5; D is ambiguous. Germline V gene sequence: CDR1 SGHVS, CDR2 FNYEAQ. Between the trimmed V and J ends, which lost 6 bases and 3 bases, there was a span of 8 bases. The CDR3 contains 12 residues. CDR3 bases: TGTGCCAGCAGTTCCCGGAAAGAGACCCAGTACTTC. Protein product: CASSSRKETQYF.

The table lists this clonotype with many counts. Compared with germline, one end of the junction differs, possibly owing to a read error. The chain joins TRBV7-7 to TRBJ2-2; TRBD1 agrees at 8 bases. CDR3 length: 15 amino acids. Germline V CDR1 and CDR2: SSHAT, FNYEAQ (reference sequence). Written as DNA, the CDR3 is TGTGCTAGCAGCAGGCGGGCAGGGGGCAACGGGGAGCTGTTTTTT. Its translation is CASSRRAGGNGELFF.

This clonotype was recorded a few times. V gene TRBV6-5 combines with J gene TRBJ2-1, with 7 bases aligning to TRBD2. This CDR3 region has 13 residues. Losses at the gene ends were 6 bases for V and 7 bases for J; bases not matched to a gene: 6. Germline V gene data show CDR1 as MNHEY and CDR2 as SVGAGI. The CDR3 sequence is CASSMGGWNEQFF. In nucleotides, the CDR3 is TGTGCCAGCAGCATGGGGGGGTGGAATGAGCAGTTCTTC.

There are a few counts of this clonotype. V gene TRBV4-3 combines with J gene TRBJ1-1, with D hard to call. The V end was cut by 3 bases, the J end by 6 bases, with 14 bases between. The CDR3 is 14 amino acids. CDR1 and CDR2 from the germline V gene are LGHNA and YSLEER. The CDR3 here is CASSHARERPEAFF. CDR3 DNA sequence: TGCGCCAGCAGCCATGCGCGGGAGAGGCCTGAAGCTTTCTTT.

This clonotype was picked up many times. The chain recombines TRBV11-3 with TRBJ1-3; D is perhaps TRBD1 (5 bases). The length of the CDR3 is 14 residues. Germline CDR1 SGHNT, CDR2 YENEEA. V dropped 2 bases and J dropped 4 bases, with 9 bases sitting between them. The CDR3 is CASSLRGRGNTIYF. CDR3 DNA: TGTGCCAGCAGCTTACGGGGGAGGGGAAACACCATATATTTT.

This clonotype has just a few counts. The chain combines TRBV6-2 or TRBV6-3 with TRBJ2-7; D unclear. Germline lookup yields CDR1 MNHEY and CDR2 SVGEGT. The CDR3 consists of 11 residues. Trimming shortened V by 2 bases and J by 3 bases, and 2 bases separated the two germline ends. CDR3 nucleotides: TGTGCCAGCAGTTACCTCTACGAGCAGTACTTC. This codes for CASSYLYEQYF.

This clonotype was picked up a small number of times. The rearrangement joins TRBV19 to TRBJ2-6, with a weak D call TRBD1 (6 bases). V lost 3 bases and J 2 bases, leaving 11 bases between the germline ends. Germline V lookup: CDR1 LNHDA, CDR2 SQIVND (reference sequence). The CDR3 is 16 residues long. The CDR3 spells CASSIFTGTGANVLTF. In nucleotides, the CDR3 is TGTGCCAGTAGTATTTTTACAGGGACTGGGGCCAACGTCCTGACTTTC.

Many counts were recorded for this clonotype. The rearrangement uses TRBV29-1 and TRBJ1-3, with a weak D call TRBD1 (5 bases). Trimming left V 7 bases short and J 8 bases short, with 12 bases between. In germline, CDR1 is SQVTM, CDR2 ANQGSEA. The CDR3 consists of 11 residues. The CDR3 loop reads CSGGIGDTIYF. The CDR3 region has the DNA TGCAGCGGAGGTATAGGGGACACCATATATTTT.

This rearrangement joins TRBV7-9 to TRBJ1-2; a possible D gene is TRBD1 (5 bases). This CDR3 contains 16 residues. Per the germline V gene, CDR1 is SEHNR and CDR2 is FQNEAQ (reference sequence). With 6 bases removed from V and 1 base from J, the gap between germline ends came to 18 bases. This CDR3 reads CASSWRTTESNYGYTF. The DNA for the CDR3 is TGTGCCAGCAGTTGGCGGACGACAGAAAGTAACTATGGCTACACCTTC.

At least ten counts were recorded for this clonotype. The CDR3 loop is CASSQDQIALEQFF. CDR3 in DNA: TGTGCCAGCAGCCAAGATCAGATCGCCCTTGAGCAGTTCTTC. The rearrangement joins TRBV3-1 to TRBJ2-1; D ambiguous. The CDR3 is 14 amino acids. Per germline, CDR1 LGHDT and CDR2 YNNKEL (reference sequence). Trimming left V 0 bases short and J 9 bases short, with 12 bases between.

This clonotype occurred many times. CDR3 in amino acids: CASSVSRNTEAFF. CDR3 sequence (DNA): TGTGCCAGCAGCGTTAGCAGGAACACTGAAGCTTTCTTT. J is TRBJ1-1 and V is TRBV11-3, with unresolved D. From germline, CDR1 is SGHNT and CDR2 YENEEA. Trimming pared 5 bases from V and 1 base from J, leaving 8 bases between. The CDR3 is 13 residues long.